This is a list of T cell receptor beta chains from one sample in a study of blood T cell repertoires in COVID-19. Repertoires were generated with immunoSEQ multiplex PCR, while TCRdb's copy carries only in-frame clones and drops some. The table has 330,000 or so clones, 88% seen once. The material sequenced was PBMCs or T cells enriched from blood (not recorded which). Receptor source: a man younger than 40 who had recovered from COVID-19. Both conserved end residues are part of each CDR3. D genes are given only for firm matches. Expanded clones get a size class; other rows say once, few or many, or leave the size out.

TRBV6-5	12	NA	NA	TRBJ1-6	CASRDINSPLHF	TGTGCCAGCAGGGACATTAATTCACCCCTCCACTTT
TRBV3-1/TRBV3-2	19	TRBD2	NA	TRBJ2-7	CASSQAYQWGSGASYEQYF	TGTGCCAGCAGCCAAGCCTATCAGTGGGGTAGCGGGGCCTCCTACGAGCAGTACTTC
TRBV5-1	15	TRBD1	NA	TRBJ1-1	CASSWTGEEYTEAFF	TGCGCCAGCAGCTGGACAGGGGAGGAGTATACTGAAGCTTTCTTT
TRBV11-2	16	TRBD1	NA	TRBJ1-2	CASSKPATGTNYGYTF	TGTGCCAGCAGCAAGCCGGCGACAGGGACTAACTATGGCTACACCTTC
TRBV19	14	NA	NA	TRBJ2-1	CASKGWQGTNEQFF	TGTGCCAGTAAAGGATGGCAGGGGACCAATGAGCAGTTCTTC
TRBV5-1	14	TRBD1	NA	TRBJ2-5	CASSLGTAGETQYF	TGCGCCAGCAGCTTAGGGACAGCCGGGGAGACCCAGTACTTC
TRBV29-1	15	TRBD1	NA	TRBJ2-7	CSVETGALSSYEQYF	TGCAGCGTTGAGACAGGGGCTTTAAGCTCCTACGAGCAGTACTTC
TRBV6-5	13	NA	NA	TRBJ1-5	CASRGNSDQPQHF	TGTGCCAGCAGAGGCAACAGTGATCAGCCCCAGCATTTT
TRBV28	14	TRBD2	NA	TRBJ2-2	CASSSGGNTGELFF	TGTGCCAGCAGTTCGGGGGGGAACACCGGGGAGCTGTTTTTT
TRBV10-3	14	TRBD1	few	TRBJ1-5	CAISAGGSNQPQHF	TGTGCCATCAGTGCAGGGGGAAGCAATCAGCCCCAGCATTTT
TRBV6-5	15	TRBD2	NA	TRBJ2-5	CASSYQAGGQETQYF	TGTGCCAGCAGTTATCAAGCGGGGGGGCAAGAGACCCAGTACTTC
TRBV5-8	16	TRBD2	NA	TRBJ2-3	CASRGGTSLSTDTQYF	TGTGCCAGCCGGGGGGGGACTAGCCTAAGCACAGATACGCAGTATTTT
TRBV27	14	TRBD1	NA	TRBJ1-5	CASSSRQGLFGQHF	TGTGCCAGCAGTAGCAGACAGGGCTTGTTTGGACAGCATTTT
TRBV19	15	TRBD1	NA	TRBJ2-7	CASSRRTGTDYEQYF	TGTGCCAGTAGTAGAAGGACCGGGACAGACTACGAGCAGTACTTC
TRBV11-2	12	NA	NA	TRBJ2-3	CASSPSGDTQYF	TGTGCCAGCAGCCCGAGCGGGGATACGCAGTATTTT
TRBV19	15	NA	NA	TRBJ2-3	CASSSWTRTTDTQYF	TGTGCCAGTAGTTCATGGACAAGGACCACAGATACGCAGTATTTT
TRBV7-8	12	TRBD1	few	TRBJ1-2	CASSPPDRVCTF	TGTGCCAGCAGCCCACCCGACAGGGTCTGCACCTTC
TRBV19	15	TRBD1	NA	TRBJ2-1	CASSYTGVHYNEQFF	TGTGCCAGTAGTTACACAGGGGTACACTACAATGAGCAGTTCTTC
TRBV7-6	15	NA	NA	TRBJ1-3	CASSFPPSSGNTIYF	TGTGCCAGCAGCTTTCCTCCGAGCTCTGGAAACACCATATATTTT
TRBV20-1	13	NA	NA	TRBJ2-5	CSASGREDGTQYF	TGCAGTGCTAGTGGGCGTGAGGATGGGACCCAGTACTTC
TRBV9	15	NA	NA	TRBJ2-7	CASSADPGDTYEQYF	TGTGCCAGCAGCGCTGATCCGGGAGATACCTACGAGCAGTACTTC
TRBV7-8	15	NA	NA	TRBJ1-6	CASSLAGGSNSPLHF	TGTGCCAGCAGCTTAGCCGGAGGGAGTAATTCACCCCTCCACTTT
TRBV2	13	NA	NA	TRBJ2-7	CASSDLITYEQYF	TGTGCCAGCAGTGATCTAATCACCTACGAGCAGTACTTC
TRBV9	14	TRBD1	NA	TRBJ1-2	CASSATGGSYGYTF	TGTGCCAGCAGCGCGACAGGGGGCAGCTATGGCTACACCTTC
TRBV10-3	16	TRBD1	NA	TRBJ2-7	CAISEMGQGKLYEQYF	TGTGCCATCAGTGAGATGGGACAGGGAAAGCTCTACGAGCAGTACTTC
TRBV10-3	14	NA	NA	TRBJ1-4	CAIGSDRSNEKLFF	TGTGCCATCGGAAGTGACAGGTCTAATGAAAAACTGTTTTTT
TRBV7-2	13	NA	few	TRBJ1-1	CASGMTVNTEAFF	TGTGCCAGCGGAATGACAGTGAACACTGAAGCTTTCTTT
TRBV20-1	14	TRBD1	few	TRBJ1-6	CSASLGQGSSPLHF	TGCAGTGCTAGTTTGGGACAGGGGAGTTCACCCCTCCACTTT